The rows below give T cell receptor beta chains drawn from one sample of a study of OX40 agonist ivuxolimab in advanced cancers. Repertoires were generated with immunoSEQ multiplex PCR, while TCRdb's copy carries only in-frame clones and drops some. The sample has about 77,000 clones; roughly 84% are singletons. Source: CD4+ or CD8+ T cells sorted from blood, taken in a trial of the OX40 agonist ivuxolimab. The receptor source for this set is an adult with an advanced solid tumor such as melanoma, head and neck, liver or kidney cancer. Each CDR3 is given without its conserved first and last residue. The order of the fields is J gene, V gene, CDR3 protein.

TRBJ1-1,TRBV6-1,ASSVPGTGRGAF
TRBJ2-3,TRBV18,ASSPSGRTDTQY
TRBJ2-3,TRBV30,AWSVSPTQQY
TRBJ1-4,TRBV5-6,ASSWFTGAGNEKLF
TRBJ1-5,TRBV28,ASKETGFSNQPQH
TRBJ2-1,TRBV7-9,ASSLWVGEAGKVQF
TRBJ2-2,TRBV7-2,ASSLVRRNTGELF
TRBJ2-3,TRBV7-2,ASSSPSGYTDTQY
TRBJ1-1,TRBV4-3,ASSQGSGQVNTEAF
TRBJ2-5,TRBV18,ASSPSPGPETQY
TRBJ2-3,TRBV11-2,ASSLSRGTDTQY
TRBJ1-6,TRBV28,ASSRQGVLSPLH
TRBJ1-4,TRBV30,AWKGRGTNEKLF
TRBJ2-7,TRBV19,ASSIDQGKRQY
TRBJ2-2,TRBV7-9,ASRPPIQRATGELF
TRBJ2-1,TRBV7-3,ASSTGTSGYNEQF
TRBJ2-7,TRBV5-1,ASSFAVGTGTYEQY
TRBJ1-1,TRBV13,ASSQLGSPFRPEAF
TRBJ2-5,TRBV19,ASRRQGTLQETQY
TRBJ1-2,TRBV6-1,ASSSRDRYYGYT
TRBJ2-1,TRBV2,ASSEAGLAVYNEQF
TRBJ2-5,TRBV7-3,ASSPRSQETQY
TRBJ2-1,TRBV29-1,SVVRESSYNEQF